These 13 T cell receptor beta chains came from one sample sequenced in a study of T cells in Graves' hyperthyroidism and ophthalmopathy. There were TCR beta CDR3 regions amplified from RNA transcripts. Primed by the HTBI set, a first-round RT-PCR was run on the TCR CDR3. TCRdb re-called the multiplex PCR reads with MiXCR, one entry per CDR3 protein. Of 350,000 or so distinct CDR3 sequences listed, over 15% were seen once; the top ten hold about 49%. The specimen sequenced was blood. These receptors came from a woman aged 45-65 years with Graves' hyperthyroidism.

The chain joins TRBV11-1 to TRBJ2-3; no reliable D call. This CDR3 is built from 13 residues. V was clipped by 1 base and J by 5 bases, with 7 bases between them. Germline V gives CDR1 SGHAT, CDR2 FQDESV (reference sequence). In DNA form, the CDR3 reads TGTGCCAGCAGCTTAGATTGGAAAGATACGCAGTATTTT. Translated: CASSLDWKDTQYF.

This chain joins TRBV20-1 and TRBJ2-7; 14 bases map to TRBD2. V gave up 8 bases and J gave up 4 bases; unmatched junction bases: 25. The germline gives CDR1 DFQATT, CDR2 SNEGSKA (reference sequence). CDR3 length: 20 residues. DNA of the CDR3: TGCAGTACCGTTTCTGGGTTAGATGAGACTAGCGGGAGGGTTGGGTACGAGCAGTACTTC. Amino acids: CSTVSGLDETSGRVGYEQYF.

This clonotype was seen a few times. This chain links TRBV14 with TRBJ1-3; D ambiguous. Trimming removed 5 bases at V and 3 bases at J, with 8 bases between. Per the germline V gene, CDR1 is SGHDN and CDR2 is FVKESK. This CDR3 is built from 13 residues. CDR3 loop: CASSAVLGNTIYF. The CDR3 DNA is TGTGCCAGCAGCGCCGTGCTTGGAAACACCATATATTTT.

With respect to this clonotype: This may come from a read error, since a much larger clone is one base off. The chain carries TRBV2 and TRBJ2-1; no clear D. Germline loops: CDR1 SNHLY, CDR2 FYNNEI. V lost 2 bases and J lost 7, with 9 bases in between. The CDR3 has 13 amino acids. The CDR3 sequence is CASSETILNEQFF. In DNA, the CDR3 is TGTGCCAGCAGTGAAACTATCTTGAATGAGCAGTTCTTC.

The sample holds a few counts of this clonotype. This chain connects TRBV13 to TRBJ2-3, with D possibly matching TRBD2 (5 bases). Trimming stripped 4 bases from V and 1 base from J, with 12 bases between. The CDR3 totals 15 residues. Germline-derived CDR1 and CDR2 are PRHDT and FYEKMQ (reference sequence). The CDR3 here is CASSSKAGGTDTQYF. DNA of the CDR3: TGTGCCAGCAGCTCGAAGGCCGGGGGCACAGATACGCAGTATTTT.

V gene TRBV5-6 combines with J gene TRBJ2-7, with 8 positions matching TRBD1. Looked up from germline, CDR1 is SGHDT and CDR2 is YYEEEE. The V segment lost 0 bases and the J segment 4 bases; nucleotides outside the gene matches: 6. This CDR3 is built from 15 residues. CDR3: CASSLGWTGSYEQYF. CDR3 in DNA: TGTGCCAGCAGCTTGGGCTGGACAGGGTCTTACGAGCAGTACTTC.

This clonotype was seen at least ten times. The V call is TRBV6-1, the J call TRBJ2-7; no reliable D call. The CDR3 runs to 12 residues. The germline V and J ends were trimmed by 5 bases and 4 bases, with 9 bases remaining between them. The germline V gene encodes CDR1 MNHNS and CDR2 SASEGT. CDR3 sequence reads: CASSPRSYEQYF. The CDR3 DNA is TGTGCCAGCAGTCCCCGGTCTTACGAGCAGTACTTC.

This clonotype was found many times. The chain employs TRBV2 and TRBJ2-1, with a weak D call TRBD2 (6 bases). Looked up from germline, CDR1 is SNHLY and CDR2 is FYNNEI. V gave up 10 bases and J gave up 2 bases, with 18 bases separating them. The CDR3 has 15 residues. For the CDR3, the DNA is TGTGCCACCACCCTCACTAGCTTGACCTACAATGAGCAGTTCTTC. It yields the protein CATTLTSLTYNEQFF.

Ten or more counts support this clonotype. CDR3 sequence (DNA): TGTGCCAGCTCATCGGGACGGGCGAACACTGAAGCTTTCTTT. Amino acids: CASSSGRANTEAFF. The V and J genes are TRBV18 and TRBJ1-1; D perhaps matches TRBD1 (5 bases). The CDR3 is 14 residues long. Germline CDR1 is KGHSH and CDR2 is LQKENI. The V and J ends lost 5 bases and 1 base respectively, with 11 bases between them. Drawing the rest from reference TRBV18 and TRBJ1-1, the complete variable domain is NAGVMQNPRHLVRRRGQEARLRCSPMKGHSHVYWYRQLPEEGLKFMVYLQKENIIDESGMPKERFSAEFPKEGPSILRIQQVVRGDSAAYFCASSSGRANTEAFFGQGTRLTVV.

The J gene is TRBJ1-1, the V gene TRBV20-1; 8 bases align to TRBD1. Germline loops: CDR1 DFQATT, CDR2 SNEGSKA (reference sequence). The J segment lost 1 base and the V segment lost 7 bases, leaving 8 bases of the junction unmatched. The CDR3 covers 14 residues. The CDR3 loop reads CSVSPGTGNTEAFF. In nucleotides, the CDR3 is TGCAGTGTGTCTCCGGGGACAGGGAACACTGAAGCTTTCTTT.

This clonotype was observed a handful of times. Here the CDR3 DNA reads TGCGCCAGCAGCCACGCAGGGTACCCCGAAGAGACCCAGTACTTC. Protein sequence: CASSHAGYPEETQYF. The chain couples TRBV4-1 to TRBJ2-5; D may be TRBD1 (5 bases). Trimming shortened V by 3 bases and J by 3 bases, and 14 bases separated the two germline ends. The CDR3 is 15 amino acids. Germline values: CDR1 MGHRA, CDR2 YSYEKL.

In this sample, this clonotype turned up many times. The CDR3 loop reads CASSSGGEWTDTQYF. CDR3 DNA sequence: TGTGCCAGCAGCTCCGGGGGGGAGTGGACAGATACGCAGTATTTT. The genes are TRBV11-3 and TRBJ2-3; TRBD2 matches at 8 bases. The germline V gene encodes CDR1 SGHNT and CDR2 YENEEA. Trimming removed 4 bases from V and 3 bases from J; junction bases left unmatched: 6. This CDR3 is built from 15 residues. Together with reference TRBV11-3 and TRBJ2-3, the CDR3 gives the full variable domain: EAGVVQSPRYKIIEKKQPVAFWCNPISGHNTLYWYLQNLGQGPELLIRYENEEAVDDSQLPKDRFSAERLKGVDSTLKIQPAELGDSAVYLCASSSGGEWTDTQYFGPGTRLTVL.

This clonotype was picked up many times. The V call is TRBV2, the J call TRBJ1-5, with a tentative D call TRBD1 (5 bases). The V gene's germline CDR1 is SNHLY and CDR2 FYNNEI. V was trimmed by 4 bases and J by 2 bases, leaving 12 bases between them. The CDR3 consists of 15 residues. CDR3 sequence (DNA): TGTGCCAGCAGTGCTGGGGGGTATGGCAATCAGCCCCAGCATTTT. It specifies CASSAGGYGNQPQHF. The entire variable domain, with the rest obtained from reference TRBV2 and TRBJ1-5, is as follows: EPEVTQTPSHQVTQMGQEVILRCVPISNHLYFYWYRQILGQKVEFLVSFYNNEISEKSEIFDDQFSVERPDGSNFTLKIRSTKLEDSAMYFCASSAGGYGNQPQHFGDGTRLSIL.